The 5 T cell receptor beta chains listed next were all sequenced from one sample in a study of human T cells and chemical hapten exposure (dated by TCRdb to the early 2020s). The sample's time point label, in plain terms: patch test 1, 2 weeks after DPC sensitization. Taken with the paper, the label for treatment or condition translates to: therapeutic diphenylcyclopropenone sensitization with weekly scalp DPC. The library was produced with RACE. The sample was run on a NextSeq 500. TCRdb applied fastp at Q25 and MiXCR to the public reads, then kept only in-frame beta chains. Each CDR3 protein appears once, grouped with its most common genes and DNA. This sample holds a few hundred thousand distinct CDR3 sequences; 4.8% were observed only once. Jointly, the top ten make up around 2% of the sample. Sample: whole blood, taken in connection with sensitization to the hapten diphenylcyclopropenone (DPC). Source of these receptors: a woman aged 45-65 years with alopecia areata. Some clones in this sample may be carry-over from other donors' samples.

In this sample, this clonotype turned up a few times. The gene calls are TRBV2 and TRBJ2-1; 10 bases match TRBD2. Germline V gene sequence: CDR1 SNHLY, CDR2 FYNNEI. CDR3 length: 16 residues. V gave up 2 bases and J gave up 6 bases; unmatched junction bases: 7. The CDR3 nucleotides are TGTGCCAGCAGTGAAACAAGCGGGAGGGCGGGCAATGAGCAGTTCTTC. Translated: CASSETSGRAGNEQFF. Full variable domain (outside the CDR3, taken from reference TRBV2 and TRBJ2-1): EPEVTQTPSHQVTQMGQEVILRCVPISNHLYFYWYRQILGQKVEFLVSFYNNEISEKSEIFDDQFSVERPDGSNFTLKIRSTKLEDSAMYFCASSETSGRAGNEQFFGPGTRLTVL.

This clonotype was found many times. The chain employs TRBV7-9 and TRBJ1-1; no clear D gene. Trimming took off 5 bases at V and 5 bases at J, with 9 bases between the two ends. The CDR3 has 12 amino acids. CDR1 and CDR2 (germline): SEHNR, FQNEAQ (reference sequence). The CDR3 loop reads CASSPPPTEAFF. Here the CDR3 DNA reads TGTGCCAGCAGCCCCCCCCCAACTGAAGCTTTCTTT.

The sample holds many counts of this clonotype. The rearrangement joins TRBV28 to TRBJ2-7; no firm D call. Trimming shortened V by 7 bases and J by 4 bases, and 8 bases separated the two germline ends. Germline CDR1 reads MDHEN; CDR2 reads SYDVKM. This CDR3 is built from 11 residues. CDR3 nucleotide sequence: TGTGCCAGCAAGGGTTTGTACGAGCAGTACTTC. This codes for CASKGLYEQYF.

This clonotype was detected ten times or more. This sequence joins TRBV20-1 and TRBJ2-3, with unresolved D. CDR1 and CDR2 (germline): DFQATT, SNEGSKA (reference sequence). Trimming shortened V by 7 bases and J by 0 bases, and 5 bases separated the two germline ends. The CDR3 contains 11 residues. The CDR3 coding sequence is TGCAGTGGGGGTAGCACAGATACGCAGTATTTT. This translates into CSGGSTDTQYF.

This clonotype has more than one count but fewer than ten. The V call is TRBV25-1, the J call TRBJ2-3, with 12 bases fitting TRBD2. The CDR3 contains 15 residues. V was pared by 5 bases and J by 6 bases, with 6 bases of the junction left unmatched. In germline, CDR1 is MGHDK, CDR2 SYGVNS. The DNA for the CDR3 is TGTGCCAGCAGTTCACTAGCGGGAGGCAGGGATACGCAGTATTTT. Amino acid sequence: CASSSLAGGRDTQYF.